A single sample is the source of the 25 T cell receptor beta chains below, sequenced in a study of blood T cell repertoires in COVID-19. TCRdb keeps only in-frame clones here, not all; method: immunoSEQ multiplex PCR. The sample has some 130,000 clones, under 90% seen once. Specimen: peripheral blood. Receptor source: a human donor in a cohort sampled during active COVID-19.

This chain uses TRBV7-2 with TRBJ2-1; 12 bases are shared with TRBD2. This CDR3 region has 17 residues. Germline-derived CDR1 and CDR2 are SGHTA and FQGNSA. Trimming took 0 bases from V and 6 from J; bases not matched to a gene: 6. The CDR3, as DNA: TGTGCCAGCAGCTTAGCGCCCCTAGCGGGGGGGGGCAATGAGCAGTTCTTC. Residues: CASSLAPLAGGGNEQFF.

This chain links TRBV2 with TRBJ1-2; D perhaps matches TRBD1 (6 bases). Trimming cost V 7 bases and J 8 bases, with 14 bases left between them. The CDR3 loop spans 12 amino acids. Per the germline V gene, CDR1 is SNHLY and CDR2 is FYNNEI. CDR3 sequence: CASTNRAPGYTF. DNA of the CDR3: TGTGCCAGCACTAACAGGGCCCCCGGCTACACCTTC.

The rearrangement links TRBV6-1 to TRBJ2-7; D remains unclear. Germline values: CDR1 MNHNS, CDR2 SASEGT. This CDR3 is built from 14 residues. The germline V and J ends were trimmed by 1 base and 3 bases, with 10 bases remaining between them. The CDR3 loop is CASSEVYANYEQYV. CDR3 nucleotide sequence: TGTGCCAGCAGTGAAGTTTACGCTAACTACGAGCAGTACGTC.

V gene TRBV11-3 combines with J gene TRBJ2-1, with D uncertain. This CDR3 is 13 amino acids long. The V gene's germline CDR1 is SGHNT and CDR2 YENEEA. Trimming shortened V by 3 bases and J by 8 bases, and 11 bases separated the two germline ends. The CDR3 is CASSFKPSDEQFF. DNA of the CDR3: TGTGCCAGCAGCTTTAAACCCAGCGATGAGCAGTTCTTC.

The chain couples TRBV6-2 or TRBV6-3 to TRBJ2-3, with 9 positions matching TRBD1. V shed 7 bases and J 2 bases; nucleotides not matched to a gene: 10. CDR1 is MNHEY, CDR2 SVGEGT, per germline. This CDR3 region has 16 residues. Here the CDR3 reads CASTPAGTGHTDTQYF. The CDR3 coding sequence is TGTGCCAGCACCCCGGCCGGGACAGGGCACACAGATACGCAGTATTTT.

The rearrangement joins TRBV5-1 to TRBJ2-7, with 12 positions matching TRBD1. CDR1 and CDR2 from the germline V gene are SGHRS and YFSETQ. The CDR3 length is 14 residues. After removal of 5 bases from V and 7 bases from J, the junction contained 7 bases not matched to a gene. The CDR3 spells CASSGTGGAGEQYF. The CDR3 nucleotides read TGCGCCAGCAGTGGGACAGGGGGCGCGGGGGAGCAGTACTTC.

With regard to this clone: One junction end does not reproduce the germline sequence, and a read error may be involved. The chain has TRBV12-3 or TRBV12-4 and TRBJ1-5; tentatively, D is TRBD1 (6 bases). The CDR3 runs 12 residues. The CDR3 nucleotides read TGTGCCAGCAGTTTAGGGAACAGGGCCCCGTATTTT. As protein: CASSLGNRAPYF.

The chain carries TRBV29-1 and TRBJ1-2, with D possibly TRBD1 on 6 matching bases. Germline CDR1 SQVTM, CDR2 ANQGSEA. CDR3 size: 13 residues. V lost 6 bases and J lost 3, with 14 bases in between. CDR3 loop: CSVKRGGDYGYTF. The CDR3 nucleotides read TGCAGCGTCAAGAGGGGGGGGGACTATGGCTACACCTTC.

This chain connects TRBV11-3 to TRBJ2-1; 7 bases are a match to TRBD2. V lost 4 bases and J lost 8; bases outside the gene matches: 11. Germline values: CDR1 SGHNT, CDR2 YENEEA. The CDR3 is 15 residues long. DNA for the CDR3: TGTGCCAGCAGCTCCGGACGCAGCGGGGCCTATGAGCAGTTCTTC. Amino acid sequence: CASSSGRSGAYEQFF.

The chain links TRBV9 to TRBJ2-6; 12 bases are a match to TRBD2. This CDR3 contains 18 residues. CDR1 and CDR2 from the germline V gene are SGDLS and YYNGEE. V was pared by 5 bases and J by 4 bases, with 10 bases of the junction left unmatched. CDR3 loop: CASRGLAGTRRGANVLTF. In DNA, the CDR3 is TGTGCCAGCAGAGGACTAGCGGGAACAAGAAGGGGGGCCAACGTCCTGACTTTC.

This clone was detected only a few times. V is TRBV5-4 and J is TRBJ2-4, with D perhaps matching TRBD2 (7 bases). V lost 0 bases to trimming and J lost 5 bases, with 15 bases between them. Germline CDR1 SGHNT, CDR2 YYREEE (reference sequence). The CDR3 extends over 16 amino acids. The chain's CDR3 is CASSLGGGGGQNIQYF. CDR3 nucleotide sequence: TGTGCCAGCAGCTTGGGGGGAGGGGGGGGCCAAAACATTCAGTACTTC.

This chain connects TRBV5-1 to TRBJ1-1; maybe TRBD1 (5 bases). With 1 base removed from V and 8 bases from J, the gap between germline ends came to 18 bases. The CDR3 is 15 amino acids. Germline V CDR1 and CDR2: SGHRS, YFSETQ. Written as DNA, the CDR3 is TGCGCCAGCAGCTTGTTGGGGACTGCAGGAGAGGAAGCTTTCTTT. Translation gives CASSLLGTAGEEAFF.

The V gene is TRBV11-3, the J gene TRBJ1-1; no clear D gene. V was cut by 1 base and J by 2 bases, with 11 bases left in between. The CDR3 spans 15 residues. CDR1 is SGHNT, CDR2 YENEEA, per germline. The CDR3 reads CASSLGGRDNTEAFF. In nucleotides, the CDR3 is TGTGCCAGCAGCTTAGGAGGGAGGGATAACACTGAAGCTTTCTTT.

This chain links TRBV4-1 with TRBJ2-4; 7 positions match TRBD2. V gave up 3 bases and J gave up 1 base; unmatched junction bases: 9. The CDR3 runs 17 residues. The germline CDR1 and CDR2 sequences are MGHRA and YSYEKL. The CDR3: CASSHPWGGSAKNIQYF. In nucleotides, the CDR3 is TGCGCCAGCAGCCATCCCTGGGGCGGGAGTGCCAAAAACATTCAGTACTTC.

CDR3 amino acids: CASSLDRNSRTEAFF. The CDR3 nucleotides are TGTGCCAGCAGCTTAGATCGAAACAGTCGGACTGAAGCTTTCTTT. The chain recombines TRBV11-2 with TRBJ1-1; D call uncertain. Per germline, CDR1 SGHAT and CDR2 FQNNGV. Trimming removed 0 bases at V and 5 bases at J, with 13 bases between. The CDR3 totals 15 residues.

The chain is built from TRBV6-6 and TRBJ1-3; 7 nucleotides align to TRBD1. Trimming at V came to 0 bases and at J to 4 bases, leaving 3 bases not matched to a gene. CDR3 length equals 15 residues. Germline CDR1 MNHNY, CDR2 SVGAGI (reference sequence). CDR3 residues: CASSYSPGGGNTIYF. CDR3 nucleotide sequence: TGTGCCAGCAGTTACTCGCCAGGGGGGGGAAACACCATATATTTT.

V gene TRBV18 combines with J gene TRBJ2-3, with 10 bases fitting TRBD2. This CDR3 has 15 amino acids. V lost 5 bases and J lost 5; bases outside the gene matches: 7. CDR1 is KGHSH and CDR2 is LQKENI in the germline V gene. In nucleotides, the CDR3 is TGTGCCAGCTCAACCAGCGGGGGGGCTATAGATACGCAGTATTTT. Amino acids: CASSTSGGAIDTQYF.

The CDR3 loop is CASSPSGYGYTF. CDR3 DNA: TGTGCCAGCAGTCCCTCGGGGTATGGCTACACCTTC. The J gene is TRBJ1-2, the V gene TRBV27; no firm D call. Germline V CDR1 and CDR2: MNHEY, SMNVEV (reference sequence). V dropped 5 bases and J dropped 5 bases, with 9 bases sitting between them. This CDR3 has 12 residues.

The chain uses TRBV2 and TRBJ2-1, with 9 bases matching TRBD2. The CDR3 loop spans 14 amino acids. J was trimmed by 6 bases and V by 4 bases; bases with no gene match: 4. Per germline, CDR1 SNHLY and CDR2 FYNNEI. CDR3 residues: CASSASGRLNEQFF. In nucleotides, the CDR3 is TGTGCCAGCAGTGCGAGCGGGAGGCTCAATGAGCAGTTCTTC.

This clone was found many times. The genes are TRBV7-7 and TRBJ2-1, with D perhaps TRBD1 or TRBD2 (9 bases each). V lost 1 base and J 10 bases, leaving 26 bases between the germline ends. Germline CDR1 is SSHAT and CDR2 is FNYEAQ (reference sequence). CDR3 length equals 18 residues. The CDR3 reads CASSLVPGTGGLAGEQFF. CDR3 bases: TGTGCCAGCAGCTTAGTCCCGGGTACAGGGGGCCTAGCGGGAGAGCAGTTCTTC.

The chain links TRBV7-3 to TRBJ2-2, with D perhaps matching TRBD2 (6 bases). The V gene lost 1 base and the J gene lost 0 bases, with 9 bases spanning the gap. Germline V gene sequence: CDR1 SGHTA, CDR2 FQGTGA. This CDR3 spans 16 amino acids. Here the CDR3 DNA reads TGTGCCAGCAGCTTAAGGGGCGGGGCGAACACCGGGGAGCTGTTTTTT. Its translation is CASSLRGGANTGELFF.

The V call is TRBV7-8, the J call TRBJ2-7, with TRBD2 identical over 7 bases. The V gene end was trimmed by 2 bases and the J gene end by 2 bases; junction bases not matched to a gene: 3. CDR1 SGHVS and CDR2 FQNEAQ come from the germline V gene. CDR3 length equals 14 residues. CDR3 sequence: CASSLTLATYEQYF. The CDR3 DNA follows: TGTGCCAGCAGCTTAACACTAGCGACCTACGAGCAGTACTTC.

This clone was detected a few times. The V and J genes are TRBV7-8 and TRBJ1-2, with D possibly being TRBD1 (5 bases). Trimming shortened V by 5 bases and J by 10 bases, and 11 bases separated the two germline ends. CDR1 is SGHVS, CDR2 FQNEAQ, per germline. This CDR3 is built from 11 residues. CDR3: CASSPTEVYTF. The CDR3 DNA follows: TGTGCCAGCAGCCCGACAGAGGTCTACACCTTC.

The CDR3 region has the DNA TGTGCCAGCAGTTCCGACAGATTAACGCAGTATTTT. It specifies CASSSDRLTQYF. The chain joins TRBV7-9 to TRBJ2-3; D is possibly TRBD1 (5 bases). With 6 bases removed from V and 9 bases from J, the gap between germline ends came to 13 bases. CDR3 length equals 12 residues. The germline V gene encodes CDR1 SEHNR and CDR2 FQNEAQ (reference sequence).

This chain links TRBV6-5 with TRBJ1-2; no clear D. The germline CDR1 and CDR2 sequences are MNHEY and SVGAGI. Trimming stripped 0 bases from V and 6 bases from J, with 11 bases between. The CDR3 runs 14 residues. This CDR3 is CASSYSRLQDGYTF. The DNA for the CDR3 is TGTGCCAGCAGTTACTCACGTCTCCAGGATGGCTACACCTTC.